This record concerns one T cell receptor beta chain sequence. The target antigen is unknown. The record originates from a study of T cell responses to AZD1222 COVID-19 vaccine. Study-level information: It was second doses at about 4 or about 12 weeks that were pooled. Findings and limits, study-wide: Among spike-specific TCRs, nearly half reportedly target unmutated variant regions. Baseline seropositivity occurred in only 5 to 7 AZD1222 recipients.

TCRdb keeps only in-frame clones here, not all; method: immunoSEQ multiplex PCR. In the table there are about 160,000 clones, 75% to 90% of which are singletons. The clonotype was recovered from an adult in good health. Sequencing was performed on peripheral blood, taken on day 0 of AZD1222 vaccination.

The CDR3: CATSRDWTGSGNTIYF. DNA for the CDR3: TGTGCCACCAGCAGAGATTGGACAGGCTCTGGAAACACCATATATTTT. This chain joins TRBV15 and TRBJ1-3; TRBD1 aligns across 7 bases. The V gene's germline CDR1 is LNHNV and CDR2 YYDKDF (reference sequence). The V segment lost 0 bases and the J segment 0 bases; nucleotides outside the gene matches: 2. The CDR3 is 16 residues long.